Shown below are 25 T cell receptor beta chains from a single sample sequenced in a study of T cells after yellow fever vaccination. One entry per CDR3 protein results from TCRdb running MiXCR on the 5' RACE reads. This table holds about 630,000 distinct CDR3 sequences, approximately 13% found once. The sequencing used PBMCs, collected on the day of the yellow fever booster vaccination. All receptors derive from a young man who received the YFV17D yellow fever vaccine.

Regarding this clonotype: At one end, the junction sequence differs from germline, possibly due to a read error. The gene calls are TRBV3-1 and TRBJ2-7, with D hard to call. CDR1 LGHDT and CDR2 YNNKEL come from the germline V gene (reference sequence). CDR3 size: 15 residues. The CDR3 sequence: CASTQGTRSSSEQYF. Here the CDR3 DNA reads TGTGCCAGCACCCAAGGTACACGTTCCTCTTCCGAGCAGTACTTC.

The CDR3 DNA follows: TGTGCCAGCAGTCCCCACTACTCCGCCAGCAAAACGAACACTGAAGCTTTCTTT. Amino acids: CASSPHYSASKTNTEAFF. This chain uses TRBV6-2 or TRBV6-3 with TRBJ1-1, with no clear D. CDR1 is MNHEY, CDR2 SVGEGT, per germline. This CDR3 region has 18 residues. Between the trimmed V and J ends, which lost 5 bases and 1 base, there was a span of 23 bases.

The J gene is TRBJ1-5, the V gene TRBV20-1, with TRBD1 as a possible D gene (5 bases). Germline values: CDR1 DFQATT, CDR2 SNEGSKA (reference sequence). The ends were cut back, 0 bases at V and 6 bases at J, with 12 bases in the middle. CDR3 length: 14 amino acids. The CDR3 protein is CSARDREAPQPQHF. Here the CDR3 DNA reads TGCAGTGCTAGAGACAGGGAAGCGCCTCAGCCCCAGCATTTT.

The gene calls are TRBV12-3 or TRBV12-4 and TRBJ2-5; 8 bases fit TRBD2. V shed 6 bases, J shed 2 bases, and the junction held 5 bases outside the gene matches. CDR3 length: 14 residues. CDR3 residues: CASRSTSGQETQYF. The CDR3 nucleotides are TGTGCCAGCAGGAGTACTAGCGGTCAAGAGACCCAGTACTTC.

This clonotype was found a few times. The CDR3 DNA sequence: TGCAGCACAGGGGGTAACTACAATGAGCAGTTCTTC. It is translated as CSTGGNYNEQFF. This chain joins TRBV20-1 and TRBJ2-1, with 8 bases matching TRBD1. The CDR3 length is 12 residues. Germline V lookup: CDR1 DFQATT, CDR2 SNEGSKA (reference sequence).

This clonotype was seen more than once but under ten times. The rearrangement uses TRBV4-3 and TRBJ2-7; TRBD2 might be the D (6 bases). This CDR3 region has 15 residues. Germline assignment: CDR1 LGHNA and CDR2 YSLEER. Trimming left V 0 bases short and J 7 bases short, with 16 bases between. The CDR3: CASSQDMAGKREQYF. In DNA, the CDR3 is TGCGCCAGCAGCCAAGATATGGCGGGAAAACGAGAGCAGTACTTC.

The CDR3 is CASSPNRRFSSSSYEQYF. CDR3 nucleotide sequence: TGTGCCAGCAGTCCCAACAGGAGATTTTCCTCGAGCTCCTACGAGCAGTACTTC. The chain links TRBV12-3 or TRBV12-4 to TRBJ2-7; the D gene is possibly TRBD1 (5 bases). The CDR3 spans 18 residues. V lost 5 bases and J lost 0, with 23 bases in between.

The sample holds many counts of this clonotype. The DNA of the CDR3 is TGTGCCAGCTCACATCCGACAGGGACTGAAGCTTTCTTT. This sequence encodes CASSHPTGTEAFF. The rearrangement joins TRBV18 to TRBJ1-1, with 7 nucleotides matching TRBD1. V was pared by 4 bases and J by 5 bases, with 4 bases of the junction left unmatched. The CDR3 spans 13 residues. Per germline, CDR1 KGHSH and CDR2 LQKENI.

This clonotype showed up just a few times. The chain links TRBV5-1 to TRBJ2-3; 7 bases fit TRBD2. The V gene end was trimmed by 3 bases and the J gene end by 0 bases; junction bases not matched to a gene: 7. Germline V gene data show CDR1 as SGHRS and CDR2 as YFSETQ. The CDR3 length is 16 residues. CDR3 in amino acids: CASSSLQRGSTDTQYF. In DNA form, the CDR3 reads TGCGCCAGCAGCTCGCTCCAGCGGGGCAGCACAGATACGCAGTATTTT.

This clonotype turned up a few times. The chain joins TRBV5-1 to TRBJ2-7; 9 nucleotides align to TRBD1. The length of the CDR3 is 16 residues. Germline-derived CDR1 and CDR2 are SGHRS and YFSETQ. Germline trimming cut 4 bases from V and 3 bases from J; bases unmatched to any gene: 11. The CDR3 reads CASSLRTGAFLYEQYF. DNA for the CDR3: TGCGCCAGCAGCCTTCGGACAGGGGCGTTTCTCTACGAGCAGTACTTC.

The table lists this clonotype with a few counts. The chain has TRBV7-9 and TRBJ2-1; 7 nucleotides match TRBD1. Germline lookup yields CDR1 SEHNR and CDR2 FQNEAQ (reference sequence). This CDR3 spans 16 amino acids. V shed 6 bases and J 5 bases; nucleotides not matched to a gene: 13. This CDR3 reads CASSLAGTATNNEQFF. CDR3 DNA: TGTGCCAGCAGTCTAGCCGGGACAGCGACAAACAATGAGCAGTTCTTC. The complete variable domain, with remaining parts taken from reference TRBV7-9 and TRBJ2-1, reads DTGVSQNPRHKITKRGQNVTFRCDPISEHNRLYWYRQTLGQGPEFLTYFQNEAQLEKSRLLSDRFSAERPKGSFSTLEIQRTEQGDSAMYLCASSLAGTATNNEQFFGPGTRLTVL.

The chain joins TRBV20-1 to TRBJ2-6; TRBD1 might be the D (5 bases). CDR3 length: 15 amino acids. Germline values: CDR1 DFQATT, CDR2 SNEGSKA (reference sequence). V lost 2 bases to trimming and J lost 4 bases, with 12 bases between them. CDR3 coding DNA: TGCAGTGCTAGATCCGACAGTTCAGGGGCCAACGTCCTGACTTTC. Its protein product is CSARSDSSGANVLTF.

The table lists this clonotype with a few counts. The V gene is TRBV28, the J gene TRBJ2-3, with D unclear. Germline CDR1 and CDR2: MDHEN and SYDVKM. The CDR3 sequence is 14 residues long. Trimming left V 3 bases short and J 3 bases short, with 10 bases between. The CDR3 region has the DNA TGTGCCAGCAGTTTTAACACGAAAACAGATACGCAGTATTTT. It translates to CASSFNTKTDTQYF.

The CDR3: CASRIGLDRLSTGELFF. The CDR3 bases are TGTGCCAGCAGGATAGGACTAGACCGACTGTCCACCGGGGAGCTGTTTTTT. The J gene is TRBJ2-2, the V gene TRBV5-6, with 7 nucleotides matching TRBD2. The CDR3 extends over 17 amino acids. V was pared by 5 bases and J by 4 bases, with 14 bases of the junction left unmatched. Germline CDR1 and CDR2: SGHDT and YYEEEE.

CDR3 nucleotides: TGTGCCATCAGTGATTCTATCAGCAAGAACACTGAAGCTTTCTTT. This sequence encodes CAISDSISKNTEAFF. J is TRBJ1-1 and V is TRBV10-3; D is undetermined. Per germline, CDR1 ENHRY and CDR2 SYGVKD. The CDR3 loop spans 15 amino acids. The V end was cut by 3 bases, the J end by 1 base, with 12 bases between.

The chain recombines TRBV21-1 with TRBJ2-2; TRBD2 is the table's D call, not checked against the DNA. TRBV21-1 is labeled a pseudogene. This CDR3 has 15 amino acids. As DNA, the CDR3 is TGTGCCAGCAGCGCCAGCGGGCCGAACACCGGGGAGCTGTTTTTT. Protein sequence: CASSASGPNTGELFF.

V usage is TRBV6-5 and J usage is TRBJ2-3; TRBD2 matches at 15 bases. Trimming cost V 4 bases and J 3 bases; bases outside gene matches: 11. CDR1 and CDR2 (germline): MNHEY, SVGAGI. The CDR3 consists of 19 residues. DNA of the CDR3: TGTGCCAGCAGTTCCACGAGGACTAGCGGGAGGGAGGGAACAGATACGCAGTATTTT. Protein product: CASSSTRTSGREGTDTQYF.

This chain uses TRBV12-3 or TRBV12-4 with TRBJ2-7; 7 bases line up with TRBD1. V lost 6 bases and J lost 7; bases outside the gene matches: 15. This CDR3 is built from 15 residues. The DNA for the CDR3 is TGTGCCAGCAGCCTGTCGGAGGTAGGGGGCCGGGAGCAGTACTTC. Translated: CASSLSEVGGREQYF.

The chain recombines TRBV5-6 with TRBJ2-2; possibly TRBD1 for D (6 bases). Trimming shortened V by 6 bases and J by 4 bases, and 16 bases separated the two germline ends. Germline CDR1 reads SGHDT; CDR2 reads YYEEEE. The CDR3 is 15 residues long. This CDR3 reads CASTKGGTFTGELFF. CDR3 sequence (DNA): TGTGCCAGCACCAAAGGGGGAACTTTCACCGGGGAGCTGTTTTTT.

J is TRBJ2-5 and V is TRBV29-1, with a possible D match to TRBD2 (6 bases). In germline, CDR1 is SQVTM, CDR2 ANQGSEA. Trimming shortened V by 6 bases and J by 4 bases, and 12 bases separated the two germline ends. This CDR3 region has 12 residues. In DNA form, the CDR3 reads TGCAGCGTGACGCGGGGACGAGAGACCCAGTACTTC. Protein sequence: CSVTRGRETQYF.

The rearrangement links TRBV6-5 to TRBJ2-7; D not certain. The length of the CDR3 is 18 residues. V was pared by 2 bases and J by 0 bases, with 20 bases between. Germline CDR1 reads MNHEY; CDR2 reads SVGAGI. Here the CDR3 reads CASSYLDKTTSPSYEQYF. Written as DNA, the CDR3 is TGTGCCAGCAGTTACCTCGACAAGACCACTTCGCCCTCCTACGAGCAGTACTTC.

CDR3: CASSLTRLAGVSGISYEQYF. For the CDR3, the DNA is TGTGCCAGCAGCTTAACTCGGCTAGCGGGAGTTTCGGGGATTTCCTACGAGCAGTACTTC. J is TRBJ2-7 and V is TRBV11-2; 10 bases agree with TRBD2. Germline loops: CDR1 SGHAT, CDR2 FQNNGV. The ends lost 2 bases at V and 1 base at J; junction bases unmatched: 17. This CDR3 comprises 20 residues.

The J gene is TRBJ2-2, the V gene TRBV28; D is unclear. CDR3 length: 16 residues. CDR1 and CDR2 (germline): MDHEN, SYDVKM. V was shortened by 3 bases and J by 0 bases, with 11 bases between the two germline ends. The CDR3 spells CASSLTGTANTGELFF. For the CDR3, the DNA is TGTGCCAGCAGTTTGACGGGCACTGCGAACACCGGGGAGCTGTTTTTT.

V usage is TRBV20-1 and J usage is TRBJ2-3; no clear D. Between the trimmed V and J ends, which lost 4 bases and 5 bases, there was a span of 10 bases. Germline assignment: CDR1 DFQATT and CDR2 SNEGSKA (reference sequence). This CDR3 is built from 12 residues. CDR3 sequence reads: CSATLRKDTQYF. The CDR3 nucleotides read TGCAGTGCTACCCTCAGGAAAGATACGCAGTATTTT.

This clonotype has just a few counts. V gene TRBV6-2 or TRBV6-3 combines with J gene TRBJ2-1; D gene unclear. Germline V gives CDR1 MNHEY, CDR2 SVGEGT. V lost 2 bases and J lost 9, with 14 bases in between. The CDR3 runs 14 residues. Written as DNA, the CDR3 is TGTGCCAGCAGTTACCCGGACCTCGGGTTTGAGCAGTTCTTC. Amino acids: CASSYPDLGFEQFF.